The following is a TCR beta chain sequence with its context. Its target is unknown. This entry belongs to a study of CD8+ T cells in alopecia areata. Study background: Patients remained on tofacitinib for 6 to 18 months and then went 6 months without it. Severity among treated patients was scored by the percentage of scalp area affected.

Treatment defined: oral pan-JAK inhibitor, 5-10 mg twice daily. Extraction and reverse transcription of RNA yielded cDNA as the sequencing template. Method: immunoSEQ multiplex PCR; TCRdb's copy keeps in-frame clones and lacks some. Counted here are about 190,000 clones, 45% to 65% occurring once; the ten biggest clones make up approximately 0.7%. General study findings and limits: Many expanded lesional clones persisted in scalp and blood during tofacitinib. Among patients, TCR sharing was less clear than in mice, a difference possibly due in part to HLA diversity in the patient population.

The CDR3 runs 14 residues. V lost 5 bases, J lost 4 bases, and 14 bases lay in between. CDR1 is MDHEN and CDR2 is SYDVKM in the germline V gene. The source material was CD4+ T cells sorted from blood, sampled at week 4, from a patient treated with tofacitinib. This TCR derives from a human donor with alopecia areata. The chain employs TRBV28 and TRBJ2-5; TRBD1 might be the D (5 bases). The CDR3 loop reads CASSQSQGGETQYF. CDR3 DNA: TGTGCCAGCAGTCAGTCGCAGGGCGGAGAGACCCAGTACTTC.